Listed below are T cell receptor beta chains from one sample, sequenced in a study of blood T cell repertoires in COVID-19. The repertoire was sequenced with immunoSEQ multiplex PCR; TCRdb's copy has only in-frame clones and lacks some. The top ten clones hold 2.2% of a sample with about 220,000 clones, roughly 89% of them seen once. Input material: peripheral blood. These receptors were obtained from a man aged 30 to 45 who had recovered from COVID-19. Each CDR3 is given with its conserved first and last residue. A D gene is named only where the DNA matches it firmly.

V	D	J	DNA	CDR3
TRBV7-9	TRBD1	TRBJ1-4	TGTGCCAGCAGCGTAGAACAGGGGGCGCGCGAAAAACTGTTTTTT	CASSVEQGAREKLFF
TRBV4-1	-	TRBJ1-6	TGCGCCAGCAGCCAATTCGGGCAGGGCCAAGGTTCACCCCTCCACTTT	CASSQFGQGQGSPLHF
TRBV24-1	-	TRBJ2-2	TGTGCCACCAGTGATGGCGGTCACACCGGGGAGCTGTTTTTT	CATSDGGHTGELFF
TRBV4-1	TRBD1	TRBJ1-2	TGCGCCAGCAGCAACCCGACAGGGAACTATGGCTACACCTTC	CASSNPTGNYGYTF
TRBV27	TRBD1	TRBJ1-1	TGTGCCAGCAGTTTTGGCAGGGGGCACACTGAAGCTTTCTTT	CASSFGRGHTEAFF
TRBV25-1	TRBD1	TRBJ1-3	TGTGCCAGCAGTGTATCAGGACAGGCGAGAAACACCATATATTTT	CASSVSGQARNTIYF
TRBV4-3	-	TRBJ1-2	TGCGCCAGCAGCCCCCGAGGGTTGAAGGACTATGGCTACACCTTC	CASSPRGLKDYGYTF
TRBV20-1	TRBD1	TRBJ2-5	TGCAGTGCTAGTGGAACCGGGACAGATCAAGAGACCCAGTACTTC	CSASGTGTDQETQYF
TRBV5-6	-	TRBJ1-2	TGTGCCAGCAGCTTGTATGGGGCTCATGGCTACACCTTC	CASSLYGAHGYTF
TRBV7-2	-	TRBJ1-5	TGTGCCAGCAGCCAAAGCGCCGGGACACATAGCAATCAGCCCCAGCATTTT	CASSQSAGTHSNQPQHF
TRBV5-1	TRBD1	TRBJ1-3	TGCGCCAGCAGCTTGACTGACAGGGGGGACACCATATATTTT	CASSLTDRGDTIYF
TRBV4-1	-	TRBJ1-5	TGCGCCAGCAGCCAACAGGGTGGCAATCAGCCCCAGCATTTT	CASSQQGGNQPQHF
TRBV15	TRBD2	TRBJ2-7	TGTGCCACCAGCAGACTAGCGGGGGGTTCCTACGAGCAGTACTTC	CATSRLAGGSYEQYF